The present T cell receptor beta chain was sequenced within a study of cytomegalovirus exposure and HLA in healthy donors. Primers for the PCR totalled 60 Vbeta and 13 Jbeta. The repertoire was sequenced with immunoSEQ multiplex PCR; TCRdb's copy has only in-frame clones and lacks some. This table holds fewer than 200,000 clones, 68% found once. Study-level results: Within a later analysis, the majority of CMV-associated TCR beta chains appeared HLA-restricted. Most TCR sequences were seen very rarely across donors, but some public TCRs occurred in many.

This CDR3 region has 16 residues. After removal of 0 bases from V and 4 bases from J, the junction contained 3 bases not matched to a gene. Germline CDR1 LGHNA, CDR2 YSLEER. A word on this clone: Its antigen remains unidentified.

The specimen sequenced was PBMCs. This clonotype was sampled from a man over 45 in good health and CMV-seronegative. The chain has TRBV4-3 and TRBJ1-4; 9 bases align to TRBD1. For the CDR3, the DNA is TGCGCCAGCAGCCAAGAATGGACAGGGGTTAATGAAAAACTGTTTTTT. Amino acids: CASSQEWTGVNEKLFF.